Each of the 26 T cell receptor beta chains below was sequenced from the same sample in a study of cytomegalovirus exposure and HLA in healthy donors. Researchers ran the PCR with 60 Vbeta and 13 Jbeta primers. Repertoires were generated with immunoSEQ multiplex PCR, while TCRdb's copy carries only in-frame clones and drops some. The repertoire holds around 150,000 clones, over 75% seen once, with around 5.4% in the top ten. The specimen was PBMCs. The origin of the receptors is a man aged 30 to 45 in good health and CMV-seropositive.

V and J are TRBV28 and TRBJ1-2; D uncertain. Germline V lookup: CDR1 MDHEN, CDR2 SYDVKM. The CDR3 extends over 12 amino acids. Trimming removed 5 bases from V and 4 bases from J, with 8 bases in between. The CDR3 nucleotides are TGTGCCAGCAGTCCTTACACCTATGGCTACACCTTC. Protein sequence: CASSPYTYGYTF.

The chain is built from TRBV5-1 and TRBJ2-1, with D perhaps matching TRBD2 (6 bases). Trimming shortened V by 5 bases and J by 9 bases, and 12 bases separated the two germline ends. Looked up from germline, CDR1 is SGHRS and CDR2 is YFSETQ. The CDR3 length is 12 residues. This CDR3 reads CASSSLAGEQFF. CDR3 DNA: TGCGCCAGCAGTTCACTAGCTGGTGAGCAGTTCTTC.

This clone came up many times. The CDR3 sequence: CASSQWGTGATGELFF. The CDR3 nucleotides are TGCGCCAGCAGCCAATGGGGGACAGGCGCCACCGGGGAGCTGTTTTTT. The rearrangement uses TRBV4-1 and TRBJ2-2; 8 bases map to TRBD1. There are 16 residues in the CDR3. Germline values: CDR1 MGHRA, CDR2 YSYEKL. V was pared by 2 bases and J by 4 bases, with 6 bases of the junction left unmatched.

J is TRBJ1-1 and V is TRBV19, with 7 bases identical to TRBD1. Trimming took 6 bases from V and 4 from J; bases not matched to a gene: 14. CDR3 length equals 16 residues. Per the germline V gene, CDR1 is LNHDA and CDR2 is SQIVND (reference sequence). CDR3 sequence reads: CASSHARPGGSTEAFF. CDR3 nucleotide sequence: TGTGCCAGTAGCCACGCCCGGCCAGGGGGTTCCACTGAAGCTTTCTTT.

The chain joins TRBV30 to TRBJ2-1, with a possible D match to TRBD2 (6 bases). With 6 bases removed from V and 6 bases from J, the gap between germline ends came to 18 bases. Per the germline V gene, CDR1 is GTSNPN and CDR2 is SVGIG (reference sequence). CDR3 length: 14 residues. CDR3 residues: CACSMGGNFNEQFF. Here the CDR3 DNA reads TGTGCCTGCTCTATGGGCGGGAATTTCAATGAGCAGTTCTTC.

This chain connects TRBV15 to TRBJ2-5; TRBD2 matches at 9 bases. The CDR3 sequence is 19 residues long. CDR1 is LNHNV, CDR2 YYDKDF, per germline (reference sequence). V lost 1 base to trimming and J lost 5 bases; unmatched junction nucleotides: 17. DNA of the CDR3: TGTGCCACCAGCAGAGCATGTAGTGGCCAGCGGGGGGAGGGGGAGACCCAGTACTTC. Translating it yields CATSRACSGQRGEGETQYF.

V usage is TRBV2 and J usage is TRBJ2-1, with a weak D call TRBD1 (5 bases). CDR1 SNHLY and CDR2 FYNNEI come from the germline V gene. The V gene lost 8 bases and the J gene lost 1 base, with 12 bases spanning the gap. The CDR3 length is 14 residues. Written as DNA, the CDR3 is TGTGCCAGCGGCCGGACATTTTCCTACAATGAGCAGTTCTTC. Amino acid sequence: CASGRTFSYNEQFF.

The chain employs TRBV18 and TRBJ1-1; D ambiguous. Trimming took 1 base from V and 8 from J, leaving 11 bases between them. This CDR3 is 13 amino acids long. Per the germline V gene, CDR1 is KGHSH and CDR2 is LQKENI. The CDR3 region has the DNA TGTGCCAGCTCACCACGAGGGAACCTGGAAGCTTTCTTT. Amino acid sequence: CASSPRGNLEAFF.

The chain combines TRBV5-1 with TRBJ2-3; D perhaps matches TRBD2 (5 bases). The V gene's germline CDR1 is SGHRS and CDR2 YFSETQ. V was pared by 4 bases and J by 6 bases, with 12 bases between. The CDR3 has 13 amino acids. Here the CDR3 reads CASSPAGGDTQYF. CDR3 sequence (DNA): TGCGCCAGCAGCCCGGCCGGCGGGGATACGCAGTATTTT.

The genes are TRBV6-5 and TRBJ2-3; 9 bases align to TRBD2. The CDR3 contains 14 residues. The V segment lost 4 bases and the J segment 7 bases; nucleotides outside the gene matches: 6. Germline V CDR1 and CDR2: MNHEY, SVGAGI. For the CDR3, the DNA is TGTGCCAGCAGTTCTGCCGGACTAGCGCATACGCAGTATTTT. Its protein is CASSSAGLAHTQYF.

This clone was detected only once. The V and J genes are TRBV2 and TRBJ2-3; 9 positions match TRBD2. The trim removed 2 bases at V and 6 bases at J, leaving 15 bases unmatched. CDR3 length: 18 residues. The germline gives CDR1 SNHLY, CDR2 FYNNEI. The CDR3 DNA follows: TGTGCCAGCAGTGAAATTCGGGAGACTAGCGGAAAGATGGATACGCAGTATTTT. Translating it yields CASSEIRETSGKMDTQYF.

The rearrangement links TRBV7-6 to TRBJ2-2; D might be TRBD2 (6 bases). The germline V gene encodes CDR1 SGHVS and CDR2 FNYEAQ. Trimming stripped 3 bases from V and 6 bases from J, with 8 bases between. This CDR3 contains 13 residues. The CDR3 DNA reads as TGTGCCAGCAGCTTTCCGGGGGCCGGGGAGCTGTTTTTT. The encoded protein is CASSFPGAGELFF.

Remarks on this clone: An end of the junction differs from the germline gene, which may be a read error. V gene TRBV7-2 combines with J gene TRBJ2-6; 10 positions agree with TRBD2. The CDR3 is made up of 18 amino acids. Germline CDR1 and CDR2: SGHTA and FQGNSA. CDR3 loop: CASSGSSGGFSGANGLTF. CDR3 DNA: TGTGCCAGCAGCGGATCTAGCGGGGGCTTCTCTGGGGCCAACGGCCTGACTTTC.

The genes are TRBV7-2 and TRBJ2-7, with TRBD2 matching 9 bases. Germline lookup yields CDR1 SGHTA and CDR2 FQGNSA. The CDR3 totals 14 residues. The V and J ends lost 1 base and 2 bases, in that order; junction bases with no gene match: 0. CDR3 sequence reads: CASSLVAGAYEQYF. The CDR3 DNA follows: TGTGCCAGCAGCTTAGTAGCGGGGGCCTACGAGCAGTACTTC.

This clone came up a few times. The rearrangement joins TRBV11-2 to TRBJ2-5; D might be TRBD1 (6 bases). V shed 5 bases and J shed 3 bases, with 10 bases lying between them. Germline CDR1 reads SGHAT; CDR2 reads FQNNGV. This CDR3 is built from 13 residues. The CDR3 loop reads CASSRTGKETQYF. The DNA of the CDR3 is TGTGCCAGCAGCCGAACAGGGAAAGAGACCCAGTACTTC.

DNA of the CDR3: TGTGCCAGCAGGGACAGGGGAACAGAGACCCAGTACTTC. Protein product: CASRDRGTETQYF. The genes are TRBV7-2 and TRBJ2-5; 9 bases map to TRBD1. The CDR3 covers 13 residues. CDR1 and CDR2 from the germline V gene are SGHTA and FQGNSA. J gave up 4 bases and V 6 bases, and 3 bases lay outside the gene matches.

This clone was seen more than once but under ten times. The chain couples TRBV2 to TRBJ1-6, with TRBD1 as a possible D gene (6 bases). Trimming removed 7 bases at V and 10 bases at J, with 17 bases between. This CDR3 has 14 amino acids. CDR1 SNHLY and CDR2 FYNNEI come from the germline V gene. This CDR3 reads CASMPGAIRSPLHF. In DNA, the CDR3 is TGTGCCAGCATGCCAGGGGCGATTAGGTCACCCCTCCACTTT.

CDR3 in DNA: TGTGCCAGCAGCCCGGGACTAGCGAACGAGCAGTACTTC. It codes for CASSPGLANEQYF. V and J are TRBV5-4 and TRBJ2-7, with 10 bases fitting TRBD2. The CDR3 spans 13 residues. V gave up 4 bases and J gave up 5 bases; unmatched junction bases: 3. Germline assignment: CDR1 SGHNT and CDR2 YYREEE (reference sequence).

This chain joins TRBV19 and TRBJ1-1, with no clear D. This CDR3 is 12 amino acids long. The germline gives CDR1 LNHDA, CDR2 SQIVND (reference sequence). The V end was cut by 3 bases, the J end by 3 bases, with 5 bases between. CDR3 in DNA: TGTGCCAGTAGTATTCGAGACACTGAAGCTTTCTTT. It specifies CASSIRDTEAFF.

This sequence joins TRBV6-5 and TRBJ2-7; D is undetermined. Trimming removed 4 bases from V and 3 bases from J, with 7 bases in between. CDR1 and CDR2 (germline): MNHEY, SVGAGI. The CDR3 covers 12 residues. CDR3 bases: TGTGCCAGCAGTTCTCCCCGCTACGAGCAGTACTTC. Its protein product is CASSSPRYEQYF.

Note on this clone: One end of the junction does not line up with germline, which may come from a read error. The V gene is TRBV6-6, the J gene TRBJ2-6; maybe TRBD1 (5 bases). In germline, CDR1 is MNHNY, CDR2 SVGAGI (reference sequence). The CDR3 has 15 residues. The CDR3 nucleotides read TGTGCCAGCTCACCGAACGGTCTAGGGGCCAACGGCCTGACTTTC. Protein sequence: CASSPNGLGANGLTF.

In its sample, this clone was seen a few times. This sequence joins TRBV7-8 and TRBJ2-2; possible D gene TRBD1, 5 bases. The germline V and J ends were trimmed by 5 bases and 1 base, with 20 bases remaining between them. The germline CDR1 and CDR2 sequences are SGHVS and FQNEAQ. The CDR3 has 18 amino acids. The CDR3 is CASSLLGTGNENTGELFF. Written as DNA, the CDR3 is TGTGCCAGCAGCCTCCTCGGAACAGGAAATGAGAACACCGGGGAGCTGTTTTTT.

Points on this clone: Other DNA sequences in the same sample also yield this CDR3. The chain carries TRBV11-2 and TRBJ2-7; no reliable D call. The germline V and J ends were trimmed by 0 bases and 3 bases, with 3 bases remaining between them. Germline V gene lookup returns CDR1 SGHAT and CDR2 FQNNGV. CDR3 length: 12 amino acids. The CDR3 sequence is CASSLDRYEQYF. In DNA form, the CDR3 reads TGTGCCAGCAGCTTAGATCGCTACGAGCAGTACTTC.

This chain joins TRBV5-8 and TRBJ2-5; 7 bases fit TRBD2. The CDR3 contains 16 residues. Losses at the gene ends were 0 bases for V and 5 bases for J; bases not matched to a gene: 10. CDR1 is SGHTS, CDR2 YDEGEE, per germline. Here the CDR3 DNA reads TGTGCCAGCAGCTTGGCCTTAGCGGGTGCGGTGGAGACCCAGTACTTC. Its protein product is CASSLALAGAVETQYF.

The chain links TRBV28 to TRBJ2-7; 9 bases align to TRBD1. The length of the CDR3 is 15 residues. Germline lookup yields CDR1 MDHEN and CDR2 SYDVKM. The trim removed 7 bases at V and 3 bases at J, leaving 10 bases unmatched. CDR3 region: CASNSRDRDFYEQYF. Written as DNA, the CDR3 is TGTGCCAGCAACTCCCGGGACAGGGATTTCTACGAGCAGTACTTC.

V gene TRBV2 combines with J gene TRBJ2-2, with 9 nucleotides matching TRBD2. Germline V gene sequence: CDR1 SNHLY, CDR2 FYNNEI. The trim removed 11 bases at V and 2 bases at J, leaving 6 bases unmatched. The CDR3 consists of 14 residues. CDR3 residues: CASLAGRNTGELFF. In DNA form, the CDR3 reads TGTGCCTCCCTAGCGGGGCGAAACACCGGGGAGCTGTTTTTT.